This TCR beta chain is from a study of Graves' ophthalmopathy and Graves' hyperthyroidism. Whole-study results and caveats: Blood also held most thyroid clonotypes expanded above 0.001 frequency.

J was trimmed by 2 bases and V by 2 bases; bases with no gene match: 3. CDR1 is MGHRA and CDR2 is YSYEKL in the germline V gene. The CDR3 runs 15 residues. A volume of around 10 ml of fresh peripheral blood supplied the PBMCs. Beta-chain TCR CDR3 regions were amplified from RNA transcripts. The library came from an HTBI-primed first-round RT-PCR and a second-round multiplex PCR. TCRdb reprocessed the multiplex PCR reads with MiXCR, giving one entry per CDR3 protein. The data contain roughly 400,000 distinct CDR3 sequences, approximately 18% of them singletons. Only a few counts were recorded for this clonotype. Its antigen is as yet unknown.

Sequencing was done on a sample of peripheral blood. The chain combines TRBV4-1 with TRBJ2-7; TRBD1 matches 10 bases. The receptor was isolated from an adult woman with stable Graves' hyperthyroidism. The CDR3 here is CASSQLGTGAYEQYF. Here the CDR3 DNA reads TGCGCCAGCAGCCAATTGGGGACAGGGGCCTACGAGCAGTACTTC.